This TCR beta chain derives from a study of Japanese encephalitis immunity and Zika vaccine responses (dated by TCRdb to the early 2020s). For context, the study as a whole: Each included participant got alum-adjuvanted ZPIV three times, at weeks 0, 4 and 28, with every dose being 5.0 ug. Approximately 12 participants were given two doses of JEV vaccine (IXIARO) 28 days apart, two to three months before the first ZPIV dose. Roughly 12 participants received one dose of YFV vaccine (YF-VAX) before ZPIV, and several participants were flavivirus-naive. For TCR sequencing, over 5 representative participants were chosen from each pre-vaccination group, with samples at week 0 (after pre-vaccination, before ZPIV) and week 52. TCR repertoires from a few flavivirus-naive individuals were also analyzed at weeks 2, 6 and 52 after the start of ZPIV vaccination. For stimulation, either ZIKV structural-protein peptide pools divided into flavivirus-conserved and non-conserved sets were used, or JEV or YFV peptides matching the pre-vaccination. ZIKV peptides were 15-mers overlapping by 11 residues, selected for NetMHCpan/NetMHCII-predicted epitopes with affinity below 50 nM. The study tested whether prior Japanese encephalitis virus (JEV) or yellow fever virus (YFV) vaccination shaped CD4 T cell responses to the Zika vaccine. What the study reported, not specific to this receptor: After ZPIV, repertoire richness of CD4 T cells responding to conserved ZIKV epitopes significantly decreased in JEV-pre-vaccinated donors. The individual peptides behind the cross-reactive responses were not identified because limits on sample size made peptide-pool deconvolution impossible. CD8 T cell responses of very low magnitude were detected against ZIKV peptide pools and were observed in only a few individuals. The analysis covered only a subset of trial participants who had three doses and adequate samples, rather than the whole vaccinated cohort. The samples grouped by participant and showed no similarity across individuals, which suggests that no public TCRs were detected. JEV-pre-vaccinated donors showed higher repertoire similarity across time-points and stimulations than YFV-pre-vaccinated donors, indicating more clonotypes common to ZIKV and JEV stimulation.

PBMCs were labeled with CellTrace CFSE and cultured for around six days in RPMI with 8% human serum plus peptide pools at 0.9 to 1 ug/mL each. On a BD FACSAria, proliferating CD4 T cells were sorted without fixation as live CD56-CD19-CD16-CD3+CD4+ CFSE-low cells. The enrolled adults were healthy and tested seronegative for ZIKV, JEV, YFV, DENV and WNV on microneutralization screening. Samples were obtained from a phase 1, double-blinded, randomized, placebo-controlled trial of an alum-adjuvanted Zika purified-inactivated virus (ZPIV) vaccine. Peripheral blood mononuclear cells were isolated by standard procedure and were kept frozen in liquid nitrogen until use. The library was made by 5' RACE. Before sequencing, the TCRbeta libraries were pooled in amounts proportional to the number of cells sorted for each library. RNAzol RT was used to extract total RNA from the sorted cells, and cDNA was then synthesized using an oligo(dT) primer together with a template-switching oligo. Using Kapa HiFi, PCR amplified the TCRbeta V-CDR3-J region between a SMARTer oligo primer and a TCRbeta constant-region primer. Illumina adaptors and sample-specific index barcodes were added in a second PCR, with HighPrep bead cleanup and a Bioanalyzer check confirming a band of roughly 650 bp. Libraries were sequenced on an Illumina MiSeq with 2x151 bp paired-end reads. On the authors' methods: Reads were demultiplexed with an in-house Java program, and MiXCR assigned TCRbeta annotations and counted clonotypes. Repertoire overlap used Morisita-Horn indices from the R package vegan, with UPGMA clustering and Circos plots of recurring clonotypes. Shannon diversity and richness were each normalized to the maximum value possible given the input cell numbers, so the resulting values fell between 0 and 1. MUSCLE was used to align CDR3beta sequences, SeqinR to compute distances, and R to plot multidimensional scaling. TCRdb trimmed the raw reads at Q25, called clones with MiXCR and kept productive beta chains. Identical CDR3 proteins give one entry, which carries the most common genes and DNA. In this record, the V and J calls reflect TCRdb's handling and not the investigators' own analysis. This sample holds about 410 distinct CDR3 sequences; about 0.7% were observed only once. The ten largest clonotypes hold under 40% of the sample.

Based on its abundance in the sample, this clonotype is medium-sized (0.01 to 0.1%). Per-base quality was not reported, and no clone a single base away is much larger than it. CDR1 and CDR2 were assigned from the germline V gene (reference sequence) as LNHDA and SQIVND. V and J are trimmed by 7 bases and 0 bases, and the gene matches miss 8 bases of the junction. The CDR3 measures 16 amino acids from cysteine to phenylalanine. Only the CDR3 region is kept as DNA, spanning 48 bases read in frame from base 1. Specimen: antigen-activated CD4+ T cells from blood, cultured, collected during a Zika inactivated vaccine study. This clonotype originated in an adult woman who received an inactivated Zika virus vaccine. The chain uses TRBV19 and TRBJ2-1; TRBD2 aligns with 8 central bases. The CDR3 corresponds to CASTQPGGSSYNEQFF. The nucleotide sequence is TGTGCCAGTACTCAGCCGGGAGGGAGCTCCTACAATGAGCAGTTCTTC.